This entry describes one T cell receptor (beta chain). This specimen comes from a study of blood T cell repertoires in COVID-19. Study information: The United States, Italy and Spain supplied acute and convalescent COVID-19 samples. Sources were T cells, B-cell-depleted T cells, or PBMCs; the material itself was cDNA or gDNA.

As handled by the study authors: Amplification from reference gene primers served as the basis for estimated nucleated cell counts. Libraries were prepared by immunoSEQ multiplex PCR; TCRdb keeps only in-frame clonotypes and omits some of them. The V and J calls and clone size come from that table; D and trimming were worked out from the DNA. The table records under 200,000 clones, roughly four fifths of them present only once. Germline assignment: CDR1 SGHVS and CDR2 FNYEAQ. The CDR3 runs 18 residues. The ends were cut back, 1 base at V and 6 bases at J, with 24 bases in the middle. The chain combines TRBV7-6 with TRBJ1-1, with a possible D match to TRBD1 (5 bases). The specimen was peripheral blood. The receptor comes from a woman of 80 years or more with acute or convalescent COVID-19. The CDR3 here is CASSLGTIGVLWASEAFF. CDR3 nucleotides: TGTGCCAGCAGCTTAGGTACTATAGGGGTTTTATGGGCGTCTGAAGCTTTCTTT.